The next 18 T cell receptor beta chains were all read from a single sample in a study of cytomegalovirus exposure and HLA in healthy donors. PCR employed 60 Vbeta and 13 Jbeta primers. Clones were sequenced by immunoSEQ multiplex PCR, and TCRdb holds only the in-frame ones, with some missing. The sample includes approximately 140,000 clones, roughly 80% of them seen just once. Source material: PBMCs. Source of these receptors: a man aged 40-49 years in good health and CMV-seropositive.

The chain is built from TRBV27 and TRBJ2-3, with D possibly matching TRBD2 (6 bases). CDR1 MNHEY and CDR2 SMNVEV come from the germline V gene (reference sequence). Trimming removed 2 bases from V and 7 bases from J, with 13 bases in between. CDR3 size: 14 residues. CDR3 coding DNA: TGTGCCAGCAGTTTAAGGGGAGGCCTCTATACGCAGTATTTT. Protein: CASSLRGGLYTQYF.

This clone appeared a few times. V usage is TRBV10-3 and J usage is TRBJ1-5; no firm D call. The CDR3 spans 12 residues. Trimming cost V 3 bases and J 4 bases, with 4 bases left between them. Germline assignment: CDR1 ENHRY and CDR2 SYGVKD. In DNA form, the CDR3 reads TGTGCCATCAGTGACCCTAATCAGCCCCAGCATTTT. Translated: CAISDPNQPQHF.

V and J are TRBV6-5 and TRBJ1-2, with 7 positions matching TRBD1. The CDR3 length is 12 residues. CDR1 and CDR2 from the germline V gene are MNHEY and SVGAGI. V shed 7 bases and J 6 bases; nucleotides not matched to a gene: 5. The CDR3 sequence: CASMGDSNGYTF. CDR3 nucleotides: TGTGCCAGCATGGGGGACAGTAATGGCTACACCTTC.

This chain uses TRBV28 with TRBJ1-2; no clear D. V was pared by 3 bases and J by 6 bases, with 14 bases between. Germline assignment: CDR1 MDHEN and CDR2 SYDVKM. CDR3 size: 14 residues. CDR3 sequence: CASSFVLVQHGYTF. CDR3 DNA sequence: TGTGCCAGCAGTTTTGTATTGGTACAGCATGGCTACACCTTC.

CDR3 sequence reads: CASSRQTGRNEQFF. The CDR3 nucleotides are TGCGCCAGCAGCAGACAGACAGGGCGGAATGAGCAGTTCTTC. The chain combines TRBV5-1 with TRBJ2-1; 7 bases are a match to TRBD1. The J segment lost 7 bases and the V segment lost 4 bases, leaving 8 bases of the junction unmatched. The CDR3 contains 14 residues. Germline assignment: CDR1 SGHRS and CDR2 YFSETQ.

This clone is a singleton in its sample. V usage is TRBV11-2 and J usage is TRBJ1-1; D perhaps matches TRBD1 (5 bases). Trimming stripped 2 bases from V and 2 bases from J, with 15 bases between. From germline, CDR1 is SGHAT and CDR2 FQNNGV. The CDR3 loop spans 16 amino acids. The CDR3 sequence is CASSLTLSGGNTEAFF. The CDR3 DNA is TGTGCCAGCAGCTTAACCCTTTCCGGGGGAAACACTGAAGCTTTCTTT.

This clone was found once. V is TRBV10-3 and J is TRBJ2-2; no clear D. Germline-derived CDR1 and CDR2 are ENHRY and SYGVKD. Trimming took off 3 bases at V and 2 bases at J, with 10 bases between the two ends. The CDR3 runs 15 residues. Written as DNA, the CDR3 is TGTGCCATCAGTGATAGAAAGAGTAACACCGGGGAGCTGTTTTTT. Protein sequence: CAISDRKSNTGELFF.

The chain uses TRBV11-2 and TRBJ2-1, with a weak D call TRBD1 (5 bases). V lost 5 bases and J lost 3, with 14 bases in between. CDR1 and CDR2 from the germline V gene are SGHAT and FQNNGV. This CDR3 is 15 amino acids long. Here the CDR3 reads CASSPRTLFYNEQFF. CDR3 DNA: TGTGCCAGCAGCCCCCGGACACTATTCTACAATGAGCAGTTCTTC.

The J gene is TRBJ1-5, the V gene TRBV5-5; D uncertain. The germline gives CDR1 SGHKS, CDR2 YYEKEE (reference sequence). This CDR3 spans 15 amino acids. Trimming cost V 2 bases and J 3 bases, with 12 bases left between them. CDR3 sequence reads: CASSLLYSYNQPQHF. The CDR3 DNA reads TGTGCCAGCAGCTTACTTTACAGCTACAATCAGCCCCAGCATTTT.

Details on this clone: Germline is not matched at one junction end, which may reflect a read error. V and J are TRBV7-7 and TRBJ2-3; TRBD2 agrees at 7 bases. Germline V CDR1 and CDR2: SSHAT, FNYEAQ (reference sequence). The CDR3 sequence is 15 residues long. This chain's CDR3 is CASSLVGGSTDTQYF. The CDR3, as DNA: TGTGCTAGCAGCTTAGTCGGGGGGAGCACAGATACGCAGTATTTT.

The chain uses TRBV1 and TRBJ2-2; TRBD2 was called by the table and not checked on the DNA. TRBV1 is listed as a pseudogene. CDR3 length equals 15 residues. The CDR3 DNA is TGCACCAGCAGCCAAGATCGATTAGGTGAAATGGGGGGGTTTTTT. This encodes CTSSQDRLGEMGGFF.

This clone has more than one count but fewer than ten. V gene TRBV5-6 combines with J gene TRBJ1-6; no clear D gene. Germline loops: CDR1 SGHDT, CDR2 YYEEEE. With 0 bases removed from V and 8 bases from J, the gap between germline ends came to 15 bases. The CDR3 loop spans 16 amino acids. This CDR3 reads CASSLGHLRIHSPLHF. The CDR3 DNA reads TGTGCCAGCAGCTTGGGACACCTCCGAATTCATTCACCCCTCCACTTT.

A few counts support this clone. V is TRBV10-3 and J is TRBJ1-1; D gene uncertain. Trimming removed 10 bases at V and 4 bases at J, with 16 bases between. The CDR3 has 13 residues. The V gene's germline CDR1 is ENHRY and CDR2 SYGVKD. The CDR3 DNA reads as TGTGCCACCACGTTGACGGGGATCACTGAAGCTTTCTTT. Residues: CATTLTGITEAFF.

The chain uses TRBV27 and TRBJ1-1, with D maybe TRBD1 (6 bases). Per the germline V gene, CDR1 is MNHEY and CDR2 is SMNVEV (reference sequence). Trimming cost V 5 bases and J 1 base, with 17 bases left between them. This CDR3 has 16 residues. CDR3 sequence reads: CASSVRGGHANTEAFF. For the CDR3, the DNA is TGTGCCAGCAGTGTAAGGGGGGGACATGCGAACACTGAAGCTTTCTTT.

The genes are TRBV6-5 and TRBJ2-5; TRBD1 aligns across 11 bases. The end of the DNA aligns better with TRBJ2-7, so the J call may be wrong. Germline assignment: CDR1 MNHEY and CDR2 SVGAGI. The CDR3 sequence is 14 residues long. The CDR3 sequence is CASRGTGGINEQYF. The CDR3 DNA follows: TGTGCCAGCAGGGGGACAGGGGGAATCAACGAGCAGTACTTC.

This chain uses TRBV7-2 with TRBJ2-7, with TRBD2 identical over 8 bases. CDR3 length equals 14 residues. The J segment lost 3 bases and the V segment lost 0 bases, leaving 1 base of the junction unmatched. From germline, CDR1 is SGHTA and CDR2 FQGNSA. As DNA, the CDR3 is TGTGCCAGCAGCTTAGCCACTAGCGGCTACGAGCAGTACTTC. It codes for CASSLATSGYEQYF.

This clone was recorded a few times. One base separates it from a far larger clone, so it is likely a read error. This rearrangement joins TRBV5-1 to TRBJ2-5; 11 nucleotides line up with TRBD2. Germline values: CDR1 SGHRS, CDR2 YFSETQ. The CDR3 totals 18 residues. Trimming cost V 6 bases and J 3 bases; bases outside gene matches: 16. CDR3 residues: CASTSYDTSGGPEETQYF. Here the CDR3 DNA reads TGCGCCAGCACCTCATACGATACTAGCGGGGGTCCTGAAGAGACCCAGTACTTC.

This chain joins TRBV5-1 and TRBJ1-2, with a tentative D call TRBD1 (5 bases). The V gene lost 1 base and the J gene lost 6 bases, with 16 bases spanning the gap. Germline V CDR1 and CDR2: SGHRS, YFSETQ. This CDR3 region has 15 residues. CDR3 in DNA: TGCGCCAGCAGCTTGTCTATGGCGACAGTGGATGGCTACACCTTC. Translating it yields CASSLSMATVDGYTF.